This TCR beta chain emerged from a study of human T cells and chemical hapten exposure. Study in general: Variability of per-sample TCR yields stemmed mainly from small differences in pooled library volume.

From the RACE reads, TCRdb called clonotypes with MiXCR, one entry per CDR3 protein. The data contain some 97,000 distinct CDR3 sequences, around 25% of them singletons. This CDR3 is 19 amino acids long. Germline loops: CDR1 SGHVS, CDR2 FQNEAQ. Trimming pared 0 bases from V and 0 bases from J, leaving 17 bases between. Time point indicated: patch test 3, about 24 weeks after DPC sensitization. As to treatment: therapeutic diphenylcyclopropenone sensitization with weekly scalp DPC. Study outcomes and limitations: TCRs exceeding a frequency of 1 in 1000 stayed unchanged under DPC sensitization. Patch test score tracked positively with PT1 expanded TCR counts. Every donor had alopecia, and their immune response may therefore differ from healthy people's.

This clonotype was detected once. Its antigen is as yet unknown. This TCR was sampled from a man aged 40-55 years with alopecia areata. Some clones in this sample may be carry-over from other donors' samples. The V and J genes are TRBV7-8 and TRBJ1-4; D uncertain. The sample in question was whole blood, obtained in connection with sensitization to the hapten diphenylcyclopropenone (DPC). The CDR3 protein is CASSLAHVLSAATNEKLFF. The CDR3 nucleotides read TGTGCCAGCAGCTTAGCGCATGTTTTGTCAGCGGCAACTAATGAAAAACTGTTTTTT.